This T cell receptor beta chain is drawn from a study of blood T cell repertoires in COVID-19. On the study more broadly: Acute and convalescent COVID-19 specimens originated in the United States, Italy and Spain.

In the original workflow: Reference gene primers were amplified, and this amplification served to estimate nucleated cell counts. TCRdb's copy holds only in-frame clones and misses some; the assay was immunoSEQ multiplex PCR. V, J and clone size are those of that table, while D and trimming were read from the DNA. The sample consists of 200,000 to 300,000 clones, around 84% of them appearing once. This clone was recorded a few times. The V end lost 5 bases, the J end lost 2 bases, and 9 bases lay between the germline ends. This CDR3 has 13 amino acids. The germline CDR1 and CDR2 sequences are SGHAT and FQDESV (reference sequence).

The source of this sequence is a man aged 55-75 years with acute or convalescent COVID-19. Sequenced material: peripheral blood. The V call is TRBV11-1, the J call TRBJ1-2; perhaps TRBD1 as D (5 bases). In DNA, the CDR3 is TGTGCCAGCAGCGCGGGACCGAACTATGGCTACACCTTC. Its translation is CASSAGPNYGYTF. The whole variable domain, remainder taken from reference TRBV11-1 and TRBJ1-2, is EAEVAQSPRYKITEKSQAVAFWCDPISGHATLYWYRQILGQGPELLVQFQDESVVDDSQLPKDRFSAERLKGVDSTLKIQPAELGDSAMYLCASSAGPNYGYTFGSGTRLTVV.